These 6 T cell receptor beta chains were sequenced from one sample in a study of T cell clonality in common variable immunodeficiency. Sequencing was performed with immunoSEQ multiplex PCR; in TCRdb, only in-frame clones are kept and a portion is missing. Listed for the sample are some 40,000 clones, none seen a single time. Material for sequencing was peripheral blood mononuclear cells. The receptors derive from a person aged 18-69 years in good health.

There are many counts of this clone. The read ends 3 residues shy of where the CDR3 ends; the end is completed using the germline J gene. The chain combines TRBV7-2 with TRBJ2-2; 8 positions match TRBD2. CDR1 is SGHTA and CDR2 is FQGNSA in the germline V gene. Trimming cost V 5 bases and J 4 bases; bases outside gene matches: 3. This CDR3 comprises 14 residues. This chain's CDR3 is CASSPRGGTGELFF. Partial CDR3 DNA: TGTGCCAGCAGCCCCCGGGGGGGCACCGGGGAG.

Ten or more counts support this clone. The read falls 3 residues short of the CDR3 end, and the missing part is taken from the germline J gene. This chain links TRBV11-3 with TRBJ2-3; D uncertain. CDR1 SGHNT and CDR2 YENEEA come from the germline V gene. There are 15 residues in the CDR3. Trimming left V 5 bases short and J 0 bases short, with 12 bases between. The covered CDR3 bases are TGTGCCAGCAGCCCTCGAAGAGCTAGCACAGATACG. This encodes CASSPRRASTDT. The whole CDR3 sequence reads CASSPRRASTDTQYF.

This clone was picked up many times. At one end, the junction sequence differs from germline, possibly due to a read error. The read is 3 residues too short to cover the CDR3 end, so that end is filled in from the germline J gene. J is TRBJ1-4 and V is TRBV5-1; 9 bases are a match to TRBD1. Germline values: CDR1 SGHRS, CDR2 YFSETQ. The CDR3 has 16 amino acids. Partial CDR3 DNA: TGCGCCAGCAGTTTGGGACAGGGAACAACTAATGAAAAA. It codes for CASSLGQGTTNEK. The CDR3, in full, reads CASSLGQGTTNEKLFF.

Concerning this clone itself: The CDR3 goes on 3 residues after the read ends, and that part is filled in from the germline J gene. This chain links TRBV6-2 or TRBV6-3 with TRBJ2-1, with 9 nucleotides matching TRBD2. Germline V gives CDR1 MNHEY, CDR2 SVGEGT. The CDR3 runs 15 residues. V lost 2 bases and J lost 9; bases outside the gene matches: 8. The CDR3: CASSYTRTSDSEQFF. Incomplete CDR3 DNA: TGTGCCAGCAGTTACACTAGGACTAGCGATAGTGAG.

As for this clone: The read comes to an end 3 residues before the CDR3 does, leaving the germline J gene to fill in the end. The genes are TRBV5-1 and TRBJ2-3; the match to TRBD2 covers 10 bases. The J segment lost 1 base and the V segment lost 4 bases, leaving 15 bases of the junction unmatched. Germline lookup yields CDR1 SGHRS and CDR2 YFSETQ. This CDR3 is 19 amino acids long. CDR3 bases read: TGCGCCAGCAGCCTAAGGCCTGCCGGGACTAGCGTGGGCACAGATACG. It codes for CASSLRPAGTSVGTDT. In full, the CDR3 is CASSLRPAGTSVGTDTQYF.

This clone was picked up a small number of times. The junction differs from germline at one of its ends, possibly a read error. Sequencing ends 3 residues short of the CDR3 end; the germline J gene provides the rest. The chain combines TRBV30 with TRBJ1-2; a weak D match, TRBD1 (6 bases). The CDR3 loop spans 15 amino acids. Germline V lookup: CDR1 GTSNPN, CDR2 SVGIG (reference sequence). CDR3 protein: CAWLVAGGLIYDYTF. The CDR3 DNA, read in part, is TGTGCCTGGCTAGTAGCGGGGGGGCTTATTTATGAC.